The source of this T cell receptor (beta chain) is a study of cytomegalovirus exposure and HLA in healthy donors (dated by TCRdb to the late 2010s). In terms of the full investigation: An earlier analysis of 587 of the donors reported 250 to 350 Gb of sequence data and about 120 million unique TCR beta sequences obtained from roughly 180 million T cells. Roughly 300 gigabases of sequencing data and about 92 million unique TCR sequences made up an early release that covered 500 to 650 HLA-typed donors. The genetic ancestry cluster associated with self-reported Caucasian donors included over 65% of the roughly 360 genotyped donors. The study aimed to test whether cataloging public T cell receptors could reveal signatures of past pathogen exposure. The study used immunosequencing to profile the T cell repertoires of 666 subjects and linked those repertoires to cytomegalovirus serostatus. Besides the first cohort of approximately 710 subjects, a separate validation cohort made up of over 95 different subjects was used. To predict cytomegalovirus infection status, the study combined high-throughput TCR immunosequencing, statistical association of individual TCRs with disease status, and machine learning. In a later analysis, previously published TCR beta repertoires from about 640 donors were re-analyzed and high-resolution HLA genotyping was added so that TCR occurrence patterns could be studied. Rather than using new phenotypic data, the later analysis identified candidate immune exposures from TCR beta sequences and from how often those sequences occurred across donors. An earlier analysis of approximately 580 of the donors used high-throughput TCR beta sequencing to judge whether each TCR beta V gene segment behaved as functional or pseudogenic. Alongside the repertoire data, information on donor age, sex, ethnicity and CMV serostatus was compiled. In a later genetic analysis, genome-wide SNP genotypes for 398 of the 666 donors were used, and that subset was treated as a discovery cohort. All discovery cohort repertoires had been generated on a single sequencing platform. Both class I and class II loci were covered by HLA typing, at four-digit resolution. Typing coverage differed by locus: A, B, C, DRB1 and DQB1 were typed in roughly 620-630 donors, DQA1 in approximately 520, DPA1 in around 580, and DPB1 in about 450. Four or five DR-DQ haplotypes were handled as single units for association and clustering because linkage in the cohort was strong. Among almost 400 genotyped donors of the cohort, an average of roughly 240,000 unique TCR beta nucleotide sequences were sequenced per donor, roughly 18% of them non-productive. The research as a whole found: A later genetic analysis reported fewer N-insertions in productive TCRs among donors in an Asian-associated ancestry cluster than the approximately 700-donor mean. An earlier analysis of some 560 of the donors showed that most TCR beta V segments appeared in productive rearrangements either about 87% or about 30% of the time, which broadly matched IMGT annotations. Only TCR beta chains were sequenced in this cohort, and the absence of alpha or paired-chain data limited detectable features. Cytomegalovirus status was reported to be diagnosed by the classifier with high specificity and sensitivity in both the original and validation cohorts. Three of the identified cytomegalovirus-associated TCR beta chains were confirmed in vitro to be specific for cytomegalovirus antigens. A cluster of highly shared sequence variants was judged likely to represent a technical artifact of the sequencing pipeline. Sequencing depth was assumed to be roughly uniform across donors in the presence/absence analyses, though that assumption may not hold. Correlated functional status among segregating V segments might be attributable to linkage disequilibrium, but an unknown experimental factor could not be ruled out. Because counts were too low, about 18 rarely observed V segments, including chromosome 9 orphons, were excluded from the earlier analysis of around 640 of the donors. A later analysis found that TCR association rates varied across HLA loci, with DRB1 alleles showing the most associated TCRs and HLA-C alleles the fewest. The authors suggested that the approach could potentially be extended to other disease states and immunological phenotypes. Several of the top co-occurrence clusters appeared to be linked to parvovirus B19, influenza, CMV and Epstein-Barr virus, according to a later analysis. The only immune exposure information available for the cohort was CMV serostatus. Specific HLA alleles were associated with more than 15,000 TCR beta sequences at a false discovery rate of 0.05 in a later analysis. A total of 150 or so TCR beta chains were listed by the study as associated with cytomegalovirus. In a later genetic analysis, a missense DCLRE1C variant was associated with V-gene and J-gene trimming of TCR beta chains, and the association was replicated in an independent cohort. Most TCR sequences were observed very rarely across donors, whereas some public TCRs were present in many individuals. Because HLA typing was unavailable for some donors at each locus, only the typed subset was used in association tests. According to a later analysis, most CMV-associated TCR beta chains appeared to be HLA-restricted, and the HLA associations seemed to be driven largely by CMV exposure. A further reported finding was that TCR beta sequences accurately predicted the HLA-A and HLA-B alleles for most subjects in the first cohort. When HLA alleles, especially DR and DQ, strongly co-occurred, TCR associations were difficult to assign to individual alleles. A later analysis found that HLA-associated TCR beta chains were more clonally expanded and had lower generation probabilities than equally common non-associated chains.

The cohort comprised fewer than 750 healthy bone marrow donors. All cohort members were sampled while nominally healthy, although unrecorded immune exposures were likely present. The donor tested CMV seropositive, placing the donor among the 290 or so seropositive members of the cohort. A peripheral blood sample was provided by each donor, and peripheral blood mononuclear cells were used for TCR beta sequencing. Genomic DNA extraction from the blood cell samples was performed with the Qiagen DNeasy Blood Extraction Kit. This clone was counted a few times. What antigen it recognizes has not been identified. There are no base qualities to consult, and no much larger clone falls within one base. Receptor amplification or capture employed the immunoSEQ multiplex PCR assay. For the multiplex PCR, a mixture combining 60 forward primers for TCR Vbeta segments and 13 reverse primers for TCR Jbeta segments was used. The CDR3 region of rearranged TCR beta genes was amplified from genomic DNA by a multiplex PCR assay. On the Illumina HiSeq System, the amplified TCR beta libraries were sequenced as 87-base-pair reads. In the paper's pipeline: Across the 600 to 700 repertoires, a later analysis counted approximately 75 million unique TCR beta chains, around 11 million of which were shared by at least two donors. Raw reads were error-corrected and collapsed into unique sequences by a nearest-neighbor algorithm in which closely related sequences were merged to remove PCR and sequencing errors. To assign V, D and J gene segments, CDR3 sequences were aligned to IMGT reference sequences. For a sequence to be retained, a match of at least six nucleotides was required to both a V gene segment and a J gene segment. Rearrangements were classified as productive when the CDR3 lacked stop codons and remained in frame with V and J, and all other rearrangements were classified as non-productive. CDR3 was defined by IMGT convention, running from the second conserved V-encoded cysteine to the conserved J-encoded phenylalanine. In an earlier analysis of approximately 500 of the donors, sequences lacking an unambiguous match to a single V gene segment were excluded. An earlier analysis of under 750 of the donors called V segments functional above 56.7% productive rearrangements and segregating when the between-donor standard deviation exceeded 5%. To diagnose cytomegalovirus status from the catalog of TCR beta chain sequences, a statistical classification framework was built. A later analysis assigned V and J genes by comparing TCR nucleotide sequences with IMGT/GENE-DB human TR gene sequences. The TCRdist pipeline was used in a later analysis to assign CDR3 sequences and most-parsimonious VDJ recombination scenarios. A later analysis defined each TCR beta chain by its CDR3 amino acid sequence plus V-gene family, and excluded reads lacking a unique V-gene family. To address suspected cross-contamination and a sequencing artifact, a later analysis removed some 620 highly shared, low-generation-probability nucleotide sequences. In a later analysis, a clonal expansion index was calculated for each public chain from normalized within-repertoire ranks of inferred template counts. A later analysis computed generation probabilities with a VDJ recombination model fitted to out-of-frame rearrangements, and checked the results against IGoR. In a later analysis, TCR-TCR, TCR-HLA and TCR-CMV co-occurrence was scored with hypergeometric tests, and a repertoire-size bias correction was applied to TCR pairs. A later analysis estimated false discovery rates by permuting HLA or CMV assignments 20 times. In a later analysis, co-occurring TCRs were grouped using DBSCAN, with TCRdist sequence similarity added in when clustering inside HLA-allele-positive subsets. Co-occurrence clustering excluded repertoires with fewer than 30,000 or more than 120,000 public chains, plus five with anomalous nucleotide sharing. Here the immuneACCESS table is served through TCRdb, limited to in-frame sequences with V and J called. Missing clones are a known gap in these copies; in checked studies unresolved V genes cover under half, and the rest lacks a known reason. V and J calls and clone size follow that table, whereas D and trimming were derived from the DNA. The sample table records 90,000 to 150,000 clones; 6.5% to 9.5% of these occur just once. 5.5% to 7.5% of the sample is held by the ten biggest clonotypes.

The sample taken for sequencing was PBMCs. This clonotype was obtained from a woman aged 40 to 49 in good health and CMV-seropositive.

The CDR3 region has the sequence CASSQRNGETGELFF. The DNA reads TGTGCCAGCAGCCAAAGGAATGGGGAGACCGGGGAGCTGTTTTTT. The chain uses TRBV14 and TRBJ2-2; the D gene is possibly TRBD2, with 5 bases matching. Based on the germline V gene, the CDR1 and CDR2 sequences are SGHDN and FVKESK. There are 15 amino acids in the CDR3, from cysteine to phenylalanine inclusive. Kept here is only the CDR3 DNA, which spans 45 bases and is read in frame from base 1. Deletion took 2 bases off V and 5 bases off J, with a span of 12 bases between the germline ends.